The present T cell receptor beta chain was sequenced within a study of T-cell reconstitution after alpha-beta-depleted transplantation in children. Unique molecular identifiers were incorporated into the prepared TCRbeta library. TCRdb re-called the PCR reads with MiXCR, one entry per CDR3 protein. This sample has about 230,000 distinct CDR3 sequences; roughly 10% occur once, and the top ten carry approximately 6.6%. This clonotype was picked up a small number of times. In germline, CDR1 is SGHRS, CDR2 YFSETQ. There are 14 residues in the CDR3. The germline V and J ends were trimmed by 1 base and 5 bases, with 12 bases remaining between them.

Sequences were derived from PBMCs from the stem cell graft donor, sampled from the stem cell graft. The genes are TRBV5-1 and TRBJ2-5; D unclear. The TCR was taken from a human donor who donated a stem cell graft to a child with acute lymphoblastic leukemia. CDR3: CASSLKYSWETQYF. CDR3 in DNA: TGCGCCAGCAGCTTGAAATACTCGTGGGAGACCCAGTACTTC.